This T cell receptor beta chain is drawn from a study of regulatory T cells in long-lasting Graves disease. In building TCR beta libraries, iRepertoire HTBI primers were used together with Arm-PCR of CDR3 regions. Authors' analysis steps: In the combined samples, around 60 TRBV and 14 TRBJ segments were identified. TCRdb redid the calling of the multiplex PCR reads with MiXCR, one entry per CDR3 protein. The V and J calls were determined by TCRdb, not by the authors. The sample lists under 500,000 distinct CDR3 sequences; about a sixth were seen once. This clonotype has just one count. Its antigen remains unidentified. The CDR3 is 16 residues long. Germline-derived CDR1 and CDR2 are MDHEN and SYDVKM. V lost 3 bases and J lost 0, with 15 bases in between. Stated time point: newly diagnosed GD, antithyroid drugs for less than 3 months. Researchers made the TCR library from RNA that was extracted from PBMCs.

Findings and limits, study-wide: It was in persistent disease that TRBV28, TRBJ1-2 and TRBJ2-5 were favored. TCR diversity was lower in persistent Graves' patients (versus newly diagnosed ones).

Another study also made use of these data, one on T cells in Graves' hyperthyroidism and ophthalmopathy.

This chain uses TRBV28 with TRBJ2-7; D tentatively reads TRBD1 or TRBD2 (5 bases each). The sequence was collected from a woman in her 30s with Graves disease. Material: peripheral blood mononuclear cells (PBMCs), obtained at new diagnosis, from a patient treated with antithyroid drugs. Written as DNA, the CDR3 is TGTGCCAGCAGTTTTCTCCTCGGGGCTAGCTCCTACGAGCAGTACTTC. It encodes CASSFLLGASSYEQYF. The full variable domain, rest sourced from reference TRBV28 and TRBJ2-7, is DVKVTQSSRYLVKRTGEKVFLECVQDMDHENMFWYRQDPGLGLRLIYFSYDVKMKEKGDIPEGYSVSREKKERFSLILESASTNQTSMYLCASSFLLGASSYEQYFGPGTRLTVT.